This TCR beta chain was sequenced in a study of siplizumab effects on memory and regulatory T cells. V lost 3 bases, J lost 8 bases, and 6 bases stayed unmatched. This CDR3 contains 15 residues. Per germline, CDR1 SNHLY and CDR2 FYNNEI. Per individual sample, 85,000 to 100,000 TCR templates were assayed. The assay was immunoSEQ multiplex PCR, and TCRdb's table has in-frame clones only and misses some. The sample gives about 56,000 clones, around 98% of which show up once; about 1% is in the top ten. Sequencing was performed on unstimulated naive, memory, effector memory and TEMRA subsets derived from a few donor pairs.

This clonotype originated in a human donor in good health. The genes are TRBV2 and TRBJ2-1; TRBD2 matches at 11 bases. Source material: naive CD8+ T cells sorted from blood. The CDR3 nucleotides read TGTGCCAGCAGTGATCCGACTAGCGGGATAGATGAGCAGTTCTTC. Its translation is CASSDPTSGIDEQFF.